This T cell receptor (beta chain) comes out of a study of blood T cell repertoires in COVID-19. Libraries were prepared by immunoSEQ multiplex PCR; TCRdb keeps only in-frame clonotypes and omits some of them. The data contain under 100,000 clones, around four fifths of them seen just once; the ten biggest clones take up more than 2%. CDR3 length: 13 residues. Germline V CDR1 and CDR2: GTSNPN, SVGIG (reference sequence). Trimming removed 0 bases from V and 6 bases from J; junction bases left unmatched: 3. This rearrangement joins TRBV30 to TRBJ2-7; 9 nucleotides agree with TRBD1. Sequenced sample: peripheral blood. The clonotype was recovered from a woman in her 70s with acute or convalescent COVID-19. CDR3 protein: CAWSVQGASEQYF. In DNA, the CDR3 is TGTGCCTGGAGTGTACAGGGGGCTAGCGAGCAGTACTTC.